This is a list of T cell receptor beta chains from one sample in a study of naive and memory T cell subsets. TCRdb called the 5' RACE reads again in MiXCR, with one record for every CDR3 protein. Here the sample spans some 60,000 distinct CDR3 sequences, more than 6.5% being singletons. The receptor set was obtained from a female donor in good health. Each CDR3 is given with its conserved first and last residue. The order of the fields is V gene, J gene, D gene, clone size, CDR3 DNA, CDR3 protein. A D gene is named only where the DNA matches it firmly. Clone size is stated in some rows and not others, as once, few, many or a class when expanded.

v_call: TRBV28; j_call: TRBJ2-1; d_call: -; clone_size: many; cdr3_nt: TGTGCCAGCAGTTTAAGATACAATGAGCAGTTCTTC; cdr3_aa: CASSLRYNEQFF
v_call: TRBV7-8; j_call: TRBJ1-3; d_call: TRBD1; clone_size: -; cdr3_nt: TGTGCCAGCAAGGACAGGGGGCTCACTGGAAACACCATATATTTT; cdr3_aa: CASKDRGLTGNTIYF
v_call: TRBV19; j_call: TRBJ2-3; d_call: -; clone_size: -; cdr3_nt: TGTGCCAGTAGTATGAATTGGGGCTTCACAGATACGCAGTATTTT; cdr3_aa: CASSMNWGFTDTQYF
v_call: TRBV6-5; j_call: TRBJ2-2; d_call: -; clone_size: -; cdr3_nt: TGTGCCAGCAGTTACTCGTTTATGACCGGGGAGCTGTTTTTT; cdr3_aa: CASSYSFMTGELFF
v_call: TRBV21-1; j_call: TRBJ2-5; d_call: -; clone_size: -; cdr3_nt: TGTGCCAGCAGCAAAAAGGTTGGTCGCCAGAAACAAGAGACCCAGTACTTC; cdr3_aa: CASSKKVGRQKQETQYF
v_call: TRBV6-1; j_call: TRBJ2-1; d_call: -; clone_size: many; cdr3_nt: TGTGCCAGCAGACGGGAGATACTCAAAAATGAGCAGTTCTTC; cdr3_aa: CASRREILKNEQFF
v_call: TRBV27; j_call: TRBJ2-1; d_call: TRBD1; clone_size: few; cdr3_nt: TGTGCCAGCAGTTTGGATACGACAGGGCCAACCTACAATGAGCAGTTCTTC; cdr3_aa: CASSLDTTGPTYNEQFF
v_call: TRBV5-1; j_call: TRBJ2-1; d_call: -; clone_size: few; cdr3_nt: TGCGCCAGCAGAAGCGGTGGGCCCTACAATGAGCAGTTCTTC; cdr3_aa: CASRSGGPYNEQFF
v_call: TRBV11-2; j_call: TRBJ2-3; d_call: TRBD2; clone_size: many; cdr3_nt: TGTGCCAGCAGCCAAGAGAGGGAGGGAGAACAGCCCTATCGCACAGATACGCAGTATTTT; cdr3_aa: CASSQEREGEQPYRTDTQYF
v_call: TRBV20-1; j_call: TRBJ2-6; d_call: -; clone_size: many; cdr3_nt: TGCAGTGCTAACTCTGGGGCCAACGTCCTGACTTTC; cdr3_aa: CSANSGANVLTF
v_call: TRBV5-4; j_call: TRBJ2-3; d_call: TRBD2; clone_size: -; cdr3_nt: TGTGCCAGCAGCAAGCAAGCGGGGTCCACAGATACGCAGTATTTT; cdr3_aa: CASSKQAGSTDTQYF
v_call: TRBV28; j_call: TRBJ1-1; d_call: -; clone_size: -; cdr3_nt: TGTGCCAGCAGTTTGGGAACCCCTCTCACTGAAGCTTTCTTT; cdr3_aa: CASSLGTPLTEAFF
v_call: TRBV3-1; j_call: TRBJ2-1; d_call: TRBD2; clone_size: -; cdr3_nt: TGTGCCAGCAGCCAAGGAAGCGGGAGGGACAATGAGCAGTTCTTC; cdr3_aa: CASSQGSGRDNEQFF
v_call: TRBV29-1; j_call: TRBJ1-5; d_call: -; clone_size: few; cdr3_nt: TGCAGCGTTGACTTAGGTCAGGGGTCGGGCAATCAGCCCCAGCATTTT; cdr3_aa: CSVDLGQGSGNQPQHF
v_call: TRBV6-6; j_call: TRBJ1-1; d_call: -; clone_size: many; cdr3_nt: TGTGCCAGCAGAAGGCAGGTCAACACTGAAGCTTTCTTT; cdr3_aa: CASRRQVNTEAFF
v_call: TRBV24-1; j_call: TRBJ2-7; d_call: -; clone_size: few; cdr3_nt: TGTGCCACCAGTGGGGCCTCTGGTACGTCCTACGAGCAGTACTTC; cdr3_aa: CATSGASGTSYEQYF
v_call: TRBV20-1; j_call: TRBJ2-7; d_call: TRBD2; clone_size: few; cdr3_nt: TGCAGTGCTAGAGATCGGCTAGCGGGACGAGGGTACGAGCAGTACTTC; cdr3_aa: CSARDRLAGRGYEQYF
v_call: TRBV5-6; j_call: TRBJ2-7; d_call: TRBD1; clone_size: -; cdr3_nt: TGTGCCAGCAAAATACAGGGGCCCTACGAGCAGTACTTC; cdr3_aa: CASKIQGPYEQYF
v_call: TRBV28; j_call: TRBJ1-1; d_call: -; clone_size: -; cdr3_nt: TGTGCCAGCAGTTTATCCGGGAGGGAAGCTTTCTTT; cdr3_aa: CASSLSGREAFF
v_call: TRBV12-3/TRBV12-4; j_call: TRBJ1-2; d_call: TRBD1; clone_size: -; cdr3_nt: TGTGCCAGCAGCTCACAGGGGGCATATGGCTACACCTTC; cdr3_aa: CASSSQGAYGYTF
v_call: TRBV7-8; j_call: TRBJ1-4; d_call: -; clone_size: many; cdr3_nt: TGTGCCAGCAGCGCGGGCATTGGCGCTAGGTTTGAAAAACTGTTTTTT; cdr3_aa: CASSAGIGARFEKLFF
v_call: TRBV19; j_call: TRBJ1-2; d_call: TRBD1; clone_size: few; cdr3_nt: TGTGCCAGTAGTAAGGGGGACAGGGGCTTCAGGAACTATGGCTACACCTTC; cdr3_aa: CASSKGDRGFRNYGYTF
v_call: TRBV20-1; j_call: TRBJ1-4; d_call: -; clone_size: many; cdr3_nt: TGCAGTGCTAGAGATCCGCAGGGAGGGGAAAAACTGTTTTTT; cdr3_aa: CSARDPQGGEKLFF